These 22 T cell receptor beta chains were sequenced from one sample in a study of T cell responses to AZD1222 COVID-19 vaccine (dated by TCRdb to about 2021). Taken with the paper, the label for time point translates to: baseline before first vaccination. The library was built by means of the immunoSEQ multiplex PCR assay. Entries here come from immuneACCESS through TCRdb and include only in-frame sequences with V and J called. Some clones fail to appear in such tables; in the studies checked, an unresolved V gene covers under half of the shortfall, and the cause of the remainder is unknown. This sample holds 90,000 to 120,000 clones; about 90% were observed only once. Jointly, the top ten make up 22% of the sample. This specimen consisted of peripheral blood, obtained on day 0 of AZD1222 vaccination. The receptor set was obtained from an adult in good health.

This clone was seen a single time. The chain recombines TRBV9 with TRBJ2-1, with 9 nucleotides matching TRBD1. V was clipped by 0 bases and J by 2 bases; unmatched bases: 3. Germline CDR1 is SGDLS and CDR2 is YYNGEE. The length of the CDR3 is 16 residues. The CDR3 region is CASSVEGQGPYNEQFF. The CDR3 coding sequence is TGTGCCAGCAGCGTAGAGGGACAGGGTCCCTACAATGAGCAGTTCTTC. The variable domain in full, completed from reference TRBV9 and TRBJ2-1, reads DSGVTQTPKHLITATGQRVTLRCSPRSGDLSVYWYQQSLDQGLQFLIQYYNGEERAKGNILERFSAQQFPDLHSELNLSSLELGDSALYFCASSVEGQGPYNEQFFGPGTRLTVL.

V gene TRBV7-2 combines with J gene TRBJ2-4; D assignment may be TRBD1 or TRBD2 (5 bases each). V lost 3 bases and J 9 bases, leaving 21 bases between the germline ends. The CDR3 is 16 amino acids. Germline lookup yields CDR1 SGHTA and CDR2 FQGNSA. In nucleotides, the CDR3 is TGTGCCAGCAGCTTTAACCAGGGCCCCGCTGGGGGCATTCAGTACTTC. Protein sequence: CASSFNQGPAGGIQYF. Using reference TRBV7-2 and TRBJ2-4 for the parts outside the CDR3, the full variable domain is GAGVSQSPSNKVTEKGKDVELRCDPISGHTALYWYRQSLGQGLEFLIYFQGNSAPDKSGLPSDRFSAERTGGSVSTLTIQRTQQEDSAVYLCASSFNQGPAGGIQYFGAGTRLSVL.

The CDR3: CASSPGMGGYTF. The CDR3 region has the DNA TGTGCCAGCAGCCCCGGAATGGGGGGCTACACCTTC. The gene calls are TRBV5-4 and TRBJ1-2; D unresolved. Trimming removed 4 bases at V and 8 bases at J, with 12 bases between. The CDR3 sequence is 12 residues long. The germline V gene has CDR1 SGHNT and CDR2 YYREEE (reference sequence).

This rearrangement joins TRBV10-3 to TRBJ1-1; TRBD1 might be the D (6 bases). Germline V CDR1 and CDR2: ENHRY, SYGVKD. V lost 7 bases and J lost 0, with 15 bases in between. The length of the CDR3 is 15 residues. CDR3 nucleotide sequence: TGTGCCATCACATACAACAGGGCCATGAACACTGAAGCTTTCTTT. It encodes CAITYNRAMNTEAFF.

Only a few counts were recorded for this clone. V usage is TRBV10-3 and J usage is TRBJ2-5, with TRBD2 matching 8 bases. V lost 2 bases and J lost 1; bases outside the gene matches: 6. CDR3 size: 16 residues. Germline V lookup: CDR1 ENHRY, CDR2 SYGVKD. CDR3 residues: CAISERGGAIQETQYF. CDR3 sequence (DNA): TGTGCCATCAGTGAGCGGGGGGGCGCTATCCAAGAGACCCAGTACTTC.

This sequence joins TRBV11-2 and TRBJ1-2; possible D gene TRBD1, 5 bases. Per the germline V gene, CDR1 is SGHAT and CDR2 is FQNNGV. The CDR3 sequence is 14 residues long. V was shortened by 3 bases and J by 2 bases, with 10 bases between the two germline ends. The CDR3 nucleotides are TGTGCCAGCAGCTTCGATCGGGGGAACTATGGCTACACCTTC. Translation: CASSFDRGNYGYTF.

The chain carries TRBV6-2 or TRBV6-3 and TRBJ2-1; D is uncertain. Germline assignment: CDR1 MNHEY and CDR2 SVGEGT. CDR3 length: 15 amino acids. V was clipped by 2 bases and J by 2 bases, with 10 bases between them. CDR3 nucleotide sequence: TGTGCCAGCAGTTACGCCCCGGTAACCTACAATGAGCAGTTCTTC. It codes for CASSYAPVTYNEQFF.

J is TRBJ1-4 and V is TRBV19, with D tentatively TRBD1 (5 bases). V lost 3 bases, J lost 8 bases, and 13 bases lay in between. The CDR3 sequence is 14 residues long. Germline CDR1 and CDR2: LNHDA and SQIVND (reference sequence). CDR3 coding DNA: TGTGCCAGTAGTATTCTGACAGCGGGGGAAAAACTGTTTTTT. Its translation is CASSILTAGEKLFF.

This chain links TRBV5-4 with TRBJ2-7; TRBD2 aligns across 10 bases. Germline V lookup: CDR1 SGHNT, CDR2 YYREEE (reference sequence). The CDR3 has 17 amino acids. V shed 0 bases, J shed 4 bases, and the junction held 10 bases outside the gene matches. The DNA for the CDR3 is TGTGCCAGCAGCTTGGGGTACCCGACTAGCGGGCCTTACGAGCAGTACTTC. Protein sequence: CASSLGYPTSGPYEQYF.

The rearrangement joins TRBV18 to TRBJ2-7; either TRBD1 or TRBD2 may fit D (5 bases each). V lost 4 bases and J 2 bases, leaving 21 bases between the germline ends. Germline V gene sequence: CDR1 KGHSH, CDR2 LQKENI. CDR3 length: 17 amino acids. The CDR3 reads CASSQRPGTDVTYEQYF. The CDR3 nucleotides are TGTGCCAGCTCACAACGACCCGGGACGGACGTAACCTACGAGCAGTACTTC.

This clone was detected only a few times. V usage is TRBV11-2 and J usage is TRBJ1-1; 7 bases line up with TRBD1. The V gene end was trimmed by 6 bases and the J gene end by 3 bases; junction bases not matched to a gene: 7. From germline, CDR1 is SGHAT and CDR2 FQNNGV. CDR3 length: 14 amino acids. CDR3 sequence reads: CASRAYRGYTEAFF. The CDR3 DNA is TGTGCCAGCAGGGCCTACAGGGGCTACACTGAAGCTTTCTTT.

In its sample, this clone ranks as medium-sized. The chain recombines TRBV10-3 with TRBJ2-1; 8 bases map to TRBD2. V gave up 0 bases and J gave up 4 bases; unmatched junction bases: 8. In germline, CDR1 is ENHRY, CDR2 SYGVKD. The CDR3 loop spans 17 amino acids. The CDR3 region is CAISESMAGGIYNEQFF. As DNA, the CDR3 is TGTGCCATCAGTGAGTCGATGGCGGGGGGCATATACAATGAGCAGTTCTTC.

The chain joins TRBV9 to TRBJ1-1; D is unclear. There are 13 residues in the CDR3. Trimming took off 4 bases at V and 1 base at J, with 8 bases between the two ends. The germline CDR1 and CDR2 sequences are SGDLS and YYNGEE. The CDR3 bases are TGTGCCAGCAGCACACAGAGGAACACTGAAGCTTTCTTT. Translating it yields CASSTQRNTEAFF.

The J gene is TRBJ2-7, the V gene TRBV5-1; no reliable D call. This CDR3 comprises 13 residues. Germline V gene lookup returns CDR1 SGHRS and CDR2 YFSETQ. V was shortened by 5 bases and J by 2 bases, with 11 bases between the two germline ends. CDR3 residues: CASREKFPYEQYF. The CDR3 DNA follows: TGCGCCAGCAGAGAAAAGTTCCCCTACGAGCAGTACTTC.

The chain links TRBV7-2 to TRBJ1-5; D call uncertain. V was cut by 1 base and J by 0 bases, with 7 bases left in between. Germline values: CDR1 SGHTA, CDR2 FQGNSA. CDR3 length equals 15 residues. As DNA, the CDR3 is TGTGCCAGCAGCTTAGGAGCGTATAGCAATCAGCCCCAGCATTTT. Its translation: CASSLGAYSNQPQHF.

The chain uses TRBV7-3 and TRBJ1-6, with 7 positions matching TRBD1. The trim removed 5 bases at V and 9 bases at J, leaving 7 bases unmatched. The CDR3 covers 14 residues. Looked up from germline, CDR1 is SGHTA and CDR2 is FQGTGA. The CDR3 region is CASSATGDGSPLHF. CDR3 nucleotide sequence: TGTGCCAGCAGCGCCACAGGGGACGGTTCACCCCTCCACTTT.

V and J are TRBV2 and TRBJ2-3, with D perhaps matching TRBD2 (6 bases). Trimming shortened V by 8 bases and J by 2 bases, and 14 bases separated the two germline ends. Germline values: CDR1 SNHLY, CDR2 FYNNEI. CDR3 length: 14 amino acids. In DNA, the CDR3 is TGTGCCAGCGGACGGGACTCGCCCACAGATACGCAGTATTTT. Translation: CASGRDSPTDTQYF.

This chain connects TRBV12-1 to TRBJ1-1; the DNA was not used to check the table's D call, TRBD1. TRBV12-1 is a pseudogene locus. CDR3 size: 12 residues. The CDR3 DNA is TGTGCCAGCAGCCCCGACAGGGTCGAAGCTTTCTTT. Residues: CASSPDRVEAFF.

The gene calls are TRBV6-5 and TRBJ2-5; 9 positions match TRBD2. The germline CDR1 and CDR2 sequences are MNHEY and SVGAGI. The CDR3 extends over 14 amino acids. The V and J ends lost 5 bases and 5 bases, in that order; junction bases with no gene match: 6. The CDR3 DNA follows: TGTGCCAGCAGTCTTAGCGGGGGTTGGGAGACCCAGTACTTC. Its protein is CASSLSGGWETQYF.

The V call is TRBV10-3, the J call TRBJ2-1; weak D call: TRBD2 (6 bases). Looked up from germline, CDR1 is ENHRY and CDR2 is SYGVKD. This CDR3 region has 15 residues. V lost 3 bases to trimming and J lost 6 bases, with 15 bases between them. CDR3 sequence (DNA): TGTGCCATCAGTGACCCCTTCGGGGGAATCAATGAGCAGTTCTTC. Its protein is CAISDPFGGINEQFF.

About this clone: The identical CDR3 is also encoded by other nucleotide sequences in the sample. V gene TRBV3-1 (or the pseudogene TRBV3-2) combines with J gene TRBJ1-6; 8 positions match TRBD1. Trimming removed 8 bases from V and 6 bases from J; junction bases left unmatched: 9. CDR3 size: 15 residues. Germline-derived CDR1 and CDR2 are LGHDT and YNNKEL (reference sequence). This CDR3 reads CASRFDRGGNSPLHF. CDR3 sequence (DNA): TGTGCCAGCCGCTTCGACAGGGGAGGTAATTCACCCCTCCACTTT.

The rearrangement uses TRBV15 and TRBJ2-7; a possible D gene is TRBD2 (5 bases). From germline, CDR1 is LNHNV and CDR2 YYDKDF (reference sequence). Trimming shortened V by 0 bases and J by 7 bases, and 13 bases separated the two germline ends. The CDR3 totals 14 residues. CDR3 in amino acids: CATSRDTPRDEQYF. The DNA for the CDR3 is TGTGCCACCAGCAGAGATACCCCCCGGGATGAGCAGTACTTC.